In its sample, the clone carrying this T cell receptor (beta chain) was seen many times. Its antigen is not identified. This specimen belongs to a study of regulatory T cells in long-lasting Graves disease. General study findings and limits: Gene preferences differed: TRBV28, TRBJ1-2, TRBJ2-5 in persistent cases.

From germline, CDR1 is SNHLY and CDR2 FYNNEI. This CDR3 region has 12 residues. The ends were cut back, 5 bases at V and 1 base at J, with 5 bases in the middle. Researchers made TCR beta libraries by using iRepertoire HTBI primers and running Arm-PCR on CDR3 regions. TCRdb re-derived calls from the multiplex PCR reads in MiXCR, one entry per CDR3 protein. The sample gives approximately 690,000 distinct CDR3 sequences, roughly 30% of which show up once; 40% to 50% is in the top ten. The sample's time point: persistent/refractory GD, antithyroid drugs over 5 years with positive TRAb. RNA isolated from PBMCs was used to make the TCR library. One endocrinology department in Xi'an, China, was where patients came from.

This rearrangement joins TRBV2 to TRBJ1-1; D gene ambiguous. The material was peripheral blood mononuclear cells (PBMCs), obtained when the disease was refractory, from a patient treated with antithyroid drugs. The TCR originated in a female donor with Graves disease. CDR3 protein: CASSSRNTEAFF. Here the CDR3 DNA reads TGTGCCAGCAGTTCAAGGAACACTGAAGCTTTCTTT.